This TCR beta chain was profiled in a study of blood T cell repertoires in COVID-19. Study overall: The United States, Italy and Spain were the sources of the acute and convalescent COVID-19 samples.

V lost 1 base and J 2 bases, leaving 15 bases between the germline ends. This CDR3 is built from 16 residues. From germline, CDR1 is GTSNPN and CDR2 SVGIG (reference sequence). Original handling: Estimates of nucleated cell counts were drawn from the amplification of reference gene primers. The repertoire was sequenced with immunoSEQ multiplex PCR; TCRdb's copy has only in-frame clones and lacks some. V and J calls and clone size follow that table, whereas D and trimming were derived from the DNA. The sample lists 90,000 or so clones, approximately 85% occurring once. This chain joins TRBV30 and TRBJ2-1, with D perhaps matching TRBD2 (6 bases). This clonotype originated in a middle-aged man with active COVID-19. Sequenced input: peripheral blood. CDR3 nucleotide sequence: TGTGCCTGGAGTGGGCCTAGCGAACACACCTACAATGAGCAGTTCTTC. Its protein is CAWSGPSEHTYNEQFF.